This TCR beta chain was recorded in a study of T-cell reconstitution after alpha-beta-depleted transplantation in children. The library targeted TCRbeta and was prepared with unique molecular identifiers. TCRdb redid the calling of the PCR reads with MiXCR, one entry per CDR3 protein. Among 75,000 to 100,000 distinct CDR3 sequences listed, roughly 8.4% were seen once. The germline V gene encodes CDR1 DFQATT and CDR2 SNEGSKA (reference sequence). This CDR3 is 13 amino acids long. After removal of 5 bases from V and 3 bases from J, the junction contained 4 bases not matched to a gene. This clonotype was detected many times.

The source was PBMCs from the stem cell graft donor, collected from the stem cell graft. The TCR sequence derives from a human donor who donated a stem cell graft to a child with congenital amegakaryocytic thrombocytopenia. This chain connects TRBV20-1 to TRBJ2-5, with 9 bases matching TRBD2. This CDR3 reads CSAPIAGEETQYF. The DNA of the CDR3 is TGCAGTGCTCCGATAGCGGGAGAAGAGACCCAGTACTTC.